Listed here are 15 T cell receptor beta chains from one sample, sequenced in a study of blood T cell repertoires in COVID-19. Here immunoSEQ multiplex PCR was the method, and the copy in TCRdb shows in-frame clones only, minus some. This sample yields over 100,000 clones, of which about 89% are seen a single time; about 20% belongs to the top ten. The sample was peripheral blood. All receptors derive from a human donor with acute or convalescent COVID-19. The donor label of this sample is uncertain.

This chain joins TRBV7-9 and TRBJ1-2; maybe TRBD1 (6 bases). CDR3 size: 13 residues. The germline gives CDR1 SEHNR, CDR2 FQNEAQ (reference sequence). V lost 3 bases to trimming and J lost 3 bases, with 8 bases between them. The CDR3 protein is CASSFQGHYGYTF. The CDR3 nucleotides are TGTGCCAGCAGCTTTCAGGGGCACTATGGCTACACCTTC.

The rearrangement uses TRBV4-2 and TRBJ1-1, with 8 bases fitting TRBD1. J gave up 1 base and V 3 bases, and 7 bases lay outside the gene matches. The CDR3 contains 16 residues. Germline CDR1 reads LGHNA; CDR2 reads YNFKEQ. The CDR3 sequence is CASSHLQTGENTEAFF. The CDR3 nucleotides read TGTGCCAGCAGCCACCTCCAGACAGGGGAGAACACTGAAGCTTTCTTT.

This chain uses TRBV11-3 with TRBJ2-5; 7 nucleotides line up with TRBD2. This CDR3 is built from 14 residues. The ends lost 3 bases at V and 2 bases at J; junction bases unmatched: 3. Germline CDR1 reads SGHNT; CDR2 reads YENEEA. The CDR3 reads CASSLGGGQETQYF. CDR3 in DNA: TGTGCCAGCAGCTTGGGGGGGGGACAAGAGACCCAGTACTTC.

This chain joins TRBV19 and TRBJ1-1; D might be TRBD1 (5 bases). The CDR3 has 11 residues. The V end lost 10 bases, the J end lost 5 bases, and 11 bases lay between the germline ends. Germline V CDR1 and CDR2: LNHDA, SQIVND (reference sequence). The CDR3 nucleotides read TGTGCCACCAGGGCCTCTACTGAAGCTTTCTTT. Residues: CATRASTEAFF.

V and J are TRBV28 and TRBJ1-1, with D unresolved. CDR1 MDHEN and CDR2 SYDVKM come from the germline V gene. The CDR3 is 15 amino acids. V was shortened by 5 bases and J by 6 bases, with 19 bases between the two germline ends. CDR3 in DNA: TGTGCCAGCAGTCGTCCCCTGTTCCGAGAGCCTGAAGCTTTCTTT. Its protein product is CASSRPLFREPEAFF.

The CDR3: CASNSQGAHGYTF. In DNA, the CDR3 is TGTGCCAGCAACTCTCAGGGGGCCCATGGCTACACCTTC. This chain uses TRBV6-5 with TRBJ1-2; 8 bases are a match to TRBD1. This CDR3 has 13 residues. V shed 7 bases, J shed 6 bases, and the junction held 7 bases outside the gene matches. Germline V gene data show CDR1 as MNHEY and CDR2 as SVGAGI.

The gene calls are TRBV10-3 and TRBJ1-2; weak D call: TRBD1 (5 bases). Trimming pared 6 bases from V and 6 bases from J, leaving 23 bases between. In germline, CDR1 is ENHRY, CDR2 SYGVKD. The CDR3 consists of 16 residues. The CDR3 spells CAISKAPGLQADGYTF. The CDR3 DNA sequence: TGTGCCATCAGCAAGGCCCCGGGACTCCAGGCGGATGGCTACACCTTC.

CDR3 loop: CASSWGYRDRNTGELFF. In DNA, the CDR3 is TGTGCCAGCAGCTGGGGATACAGGGATCGGAACACCGGGGAGCTGTTTTTT. The chain joins TRBV5-6 to TRBJ2-2; weak D call: TRBD1 (6 bases). Trimming shortened V by 3 bases and J by 1 base, and 16 bases separated the two germline ends. The CDR3 has 17 amino acids. The germline V gene has CDR1 SGHDT and CDR2 YYEEEE.

This chain connects TRBV10-3 to TRBJ1-2; 9 bases match TRBD1. Looked up from germline, CDR1 is ENHRY and CDR2 is SYGVKD. The CDR3 has 15 amino acids. V dropped 6 bases and J dropped 7; count of bases not matched to a gene: 12. The CDR3 loop reads CAISERDPGQGGYTF. The DNA of the CDR3 is TGTGCCATCAGCGAAAGAGATCCGGGACAGGGTGGCTACACCTTC.

The genes are TRBV5-1 and TRBJ2-1; D is possibly TRBD1 (6 bases). V was pared by 4 bases and J by 5 bases, with 10 bases between. This CDR3 spans 13 amino acids. CDR1 SGHRS and CDR2 YFSETQ come from the germline V gene. CDR3 in amino acids: CASSPQGDNEQFF. The CDR3 region has the DNA TGCGCCAGCAGCCCACAGGGCGACAATGAGCAGTTCTTC.

The genes are TRBV5-4 and TRBJ1-3; 7 nucleotides align to TRBD1. The length of the CDR3 is 14 residues. J gave up 4 bases and V 4 bases, and 5 bases lay outside the gene matches. CDR1 is SGHNT, CDR2 YYREEE, per germline (reference sequence). CDR3: CASSLTGFGNTIYF. The CDR3 DNA follows: TGTGCCAGCAGCCTGACAGGGTTCGGAAACACCATATATTTT.

This clone occurred a few times. This chain uses TRBV6-5 with TRBJ1-1, with TRBD1 matching 7 bases. The germline V gene has CDR1 MNHEY and CDR2 SVGAGI. The length of the CDR3 is 14 residues. The V segment lost 6 bases and the J segment 11 bases; nucleotides outside the gene matches: 15. The DNA for the CDR3 is TGTGCCAGCAGACCCAACCGGGACAGAGGGTGGGCTTTCTTT. This sequence encodes CASRPNRDRGWAFF.

This rearrangement joins TRBV7-9 to TRBJ2-2; weak D call: TRBD1 (5 bases). V lost 1 base and J lost 0, with 12 bases in between. CDR1 and CDR2 from the germline V gene are SEHNR and FQNEAQ (reference sequence). The CDR3 contains 17 residues. In nucleotides, the CDR3 is TGTGCCAGCAGCTTAGTTGTCGCGACAGCGAACACCGGGGAGCTGTTTTTT. Protein product: CASSLVVATANTGELFF.

Only one count was recorded for this clone. The chain employs TRBV5-1 and TRBJ1-1; D unresolved. The V end lost 8 bases, the J end lost 7 bases, and 18 bases lay between the germline ends. The length of the CDR3 is 13 residues. Germline V gene data show CDR1 as SGHRS and CDR2 as YFSETQ. CDR3 loop: CASRLQQNGEAFF. CDR3 in DNA: TGCGCCAGTAGGTTGCAACAGAATGGTGAAGCTTTCTTT.

V is TRBV28 and J is TRBJ2-6, with D possibly TRBD2 on 5 matching bases. Trimming left V 3 bases short and J 3 bases short, with 6 bases between. This CDR3 has 14 amino acids. Germline lookup yields CDR1 MDHEN and CDR2 SYDVKM. The CDR3 DNA follows: TGTGCCAGCAGTTTTGGACTTGGGGCCAACGTCCTGACTTTC. This translates into CASSFGLGANVLTF.